The 20 T cell receptor beta chains below were found in one sample sequenced in a study of cytomegalovirus exposure and HLA in healthy donors. Vbeta (60) and Jbeta (13) primers were used in the PCR. Sequencing was performed with immunoSEQ multiplex PCR; in TCRdb, only in-frame clones are kept and a portion is missing. The table shows about 160,000 clones, with 82% occurring only once. What was sequenced was PBMCs. The receptors shown here come from a man aged 50 or older in good health and CMV-seropositive.

The chain joins TRBV13 to TRBJ2-3, with 13 nucleotides matching TRBD2. CDR1 is PRHDT, CDR2 FYEKMQ, per germline (reference sequence). This CDR3 has 19 amino acids. V lost 5 bases and J lost 0; bases outside the gene matches: 11. The DNA for the CDR3 is TGTGCCAGCAGCCCTAGGGCCGGGACTAGCGGGACAAGCACAGATACGCAGTATTTT. As protein: CASSPRAGTSGTSTDTQYF.

The genes are TRBV5-6 and TRBJ1-1; no clear D gene. The CDR3 runs to 13 residues. V dropped 6 bases and J dropped 0 bases, with 9 bases sitting between them. CDR1 and CDR2 from the germline V gene are SGHDT and YYEEEE. As DNA, the CDR3 is TGTGCCAGCAATAGAGATTTGAACACTGAAGCTTTCTTT. Translated, it gives CASNRDLNTEAFF.

The chain couples TRBV5-1 to TRBJ2-3; 8 nucleotides line up with TRBD2. V gave up 1 base and J gave up 7 bases; unmatched junction bases: 8. CDR1 SGHRS and CDR2 YFSETQ come from the germline V gene. The CDR3 has 15 residues. In DNA, the CDR3 is TGCGCCAGCAGCTTGCTTCCGGGAGGGCAATATACGCAGTATTTT. It codes for CASSLLPGGQYTQYF.

The chain has TRBV7-2 and TRBJ1-2; tentative D call: TRBD1 (5 bases). Between the trimmed V and J ends, which lost 5 bases and 2 bases, there was a span of 15 bases. The CDR3 loop spans 15 amino acids. Germline CDR1 and CDR2: SGHTA and FQGNSA. CDR3 nucleotides: TGTGCCAGCAGCGTTCCTGGGAGGACAAACTATGGCTACACCTTC. Its protein is CASSVPGRTNYGYTF.

This clone occurred once. This chain connects TRBV21-1 to TRBJ2-7; TRBD1, the D gene given by the table, was not confirmed from the DNA. TRBV21-1 is shown as a pseudogene. This CDR3 has 17 amino acids. CDR3: CASSKEGGDRLLYEQYF. The CDR3 nucleotides read TGTGCCAGCAGCAAAGAGGGTGGGGACAGGCTCCTTTACGAGCAGTACTTC.

The chain employs TRBV7-9 and TRBJ2-3, with 10 bases aligning to TRBD2. This CDR3 has 15 amino acids. Germline V CDR1 and CDR2: SEHNR, FQNEAQ (reference sequence). Unmatched junction bases numbered 4, after V lost 5 bases and J lost 2 bases. CDR3 in DNA: TGTGCCAGCAGCGACACTAGCGGGGACACAGATACGCAGTATTTT. Protein sequence: CASSDTSGDTDTQYF.

This chain joins TRBV5-1 and TRBJ1-1; D is perhaps TRBD1 (6 bases). V was cut by 0 bases and J by 8 bases, with 11 bases left in between. Germline V gene data show CDR1 as SGHRS and CDR2 as YFSETQ. CDR3 length equals 13 residues. Here the CDR3 reads CASSLVPGTEAFF. For the CDR3, the DNA is TGCGCCAGCAGCTTGGTGCCGGGGACAGAAGCTTTCTTT.

With respect to this clone: The junction departs from germline at one end; a sequencing error may be responsible. The chain combines TRBV30 with TRBJ2-6; the D gene is possibly TRBD2 (6 bases). Germline V gene lookup returns CDR1 GTSNPN and CDR2 SVGIG (reference sequence). This CDR3 region has 15 residues. CDR3 nucleotides: TGTGCCTGGACCATCGGGGGAACTGGGGCCAACGGCCTGACTTTC. Protein product: CAWTIGGTGANGLTF. The full variable domain, with the rest looked up from reference TRBV30 and TRBJ2-6, is SQTIHQWPATLVQPVGSPLSLECTVEGTSNPNLYWYRQAAGRGLQLLFYSVGIGQISSEVPQNLSASRPQDRQFILSSKKLLLSDSGFYLCAWTIGGTGANGLTFGAGSRLTVL.

The V and J genes are TRBV10-3 and TRBJ2-7; 7 bases are a match to TRBD1. The ends lost 3 bases at V and 3 bases at J; junction bases unmatched: 8. Germline CDR1 and CDR2: ENHRY and SYGVKD. The CDR3 has 15 residues. In DNA, the CDR3 is TGTGCCATCAGTGAAACCGGGACAGAGTTCTACGAGCAGTACTTC. Residues: CAISETGTEFYEQYF.

The rearrangement joins TRBV9 to TRBJ1-5; no clear D gene. Deletions cut 3 bases from V and 1 base from J, with 11 bases between. The CDR3 length is 15 residues. CDR1 is SGDLS and CDR2 is YYNGEE in the germline V gene. The CDR3 sequence is CASSGPTESNQPQHF. CDR3 nucleotide sequence: TGTGCCAGCAGCGGCCCTACAGAGAGCAATCAGCCCCAGCATTTT.

The chain combines TRBV9 with TRBJ2-1; a weak D match, TRBD2 (6 bases). This CDR3 spans 14 amino acids. V was shortened by 3 bases and J by 5 bases, with 12 bases between the two germline ends. CDR1 is SGDLS, CDR2 YYNGEE, per germline. The CDR3 sequence: CASSAPGGNNEQFF. The CDR3 region has the DNA TGTGCCAGCAGCGCCCCAGGAGGGAACAATGAGCAGTTCTTC.

The CDR3 protein is CSAGAQGSEAFF. The DNA of the CDR3 is TGCAGCGCCGGGGCGCAGGGGAGTGAAGCTTTCTTT. The rearrangement joins TRBV29-1 to TRBJ1-1; possible D gene TRBD1, 6 bases. The V gene lost 7 bases and the J gene lost 7 bases, with 16 bases spanning the gap. The CDR3 spans 12 residues. CDR1 is SQVTM, CDR2 ANQGSEA, per germline.

The rearrangement joins TRBV5-6 to TRBJ2-5; weak D call: TRBD1 (6 bases). In germline, CDR1 is SGHDT, CDR2 YYEEEE. Trimming left V 5 bases short and J 11 bases short, with 28 bases between. CDR3 length: 16 amino acids. CDR3 residues: CASRLSGTPQRWEQYF. CDR3 in DNA: TGTGCCAGCAGACTCTCCGGGACACCTCAAAGGTGGGAGCAGTACTTC. The variable domain in full, with the rest retrieved from reference TRBV5-6 and TRBJ2-5, is DAGVTQSPTHLIKTRGQQVTLRCSPKSGHDTVSWYQQALGQGPQFIFQYYEEEERQRGNFPDRFSGHQFPNYSSELNVNALLLGDSALYLCASRLSGTPQRWEQYFGPGTRLLVL.

There are a few counts of this clone. The V call is TRBV6-1, the J call TRBJ2-7; perhaps TRBD2 as D (5 bases). The CDR3 is 14 amino acids. The germline CDR1 and CDR2 sequences are MNHNS and SASEGT. V was pared by 6 bases and J by 7 bases, with 19 bases between. The DNA for the CDR3 is TGTGCCAGCAGCCTATTGAGGGCTTTCGGGGAGCAGTACTTC. It yields the protein CASSLLRAFGEQYF.

This chain links TRBV27 with TRBJ2-7, with D possibly matching TRBD1 (5 bases). Trimming stripped 5 bases from V and 3 bases from J, with 14 bases between. Germline V lookup: CDR1 MNHEY, CDR2 SMNVEV (reference sequence). The length of the CDR3 is 14 residues. CDR3 in DNA: TGTGCCAGCAGTCTTGCCGGACAAAACTACGAGCAGTACTTC. This codes for CASSLAGQNYEQYF.

Only one count was recorded for this clone. The chain has TRBV6-6 and TRBJ2-5, with TRBD1 as a possible D gene (6 bases). The CDR3 is 14 residues long. CDR1 MNHNY and CDR2 SVGAGI come from the germline V gene (reference sequence). The V gene lost 5 bases and the J gene lost 2 bases, with 12 bases spanning the gap. The CDR3 loop reads CASSQQGLQETQYF. In nucleotides, the CDR3 is TGTGCCAGCAGTCAGCAGGGGTTACAAGAGACCCAGTACTTC.

V and J are TRBV30 and TRBJ2-5; 9 bases match TRBD2. Germline V gene data show CDR1 as GTSNPN and CDR2 as SVGIG (reference sequence). This CDR3 contains 15 residues. Trimming at V came to 5 bases and at J to 5 bases, leaving 12 bases not matched to a gene. The CDR3 protein is CAWSWGRGGSETQYF. DNA for the CDR3: TGTGCCTGGTCCTGGGGGCGGGGGGGATCCGAGACCCAGTACTTC. Supplemented by reference TRBV30 and TRBJ2-5, the full variable domain reads SQTIHQWPATLVQPVGSPLSLECTVEGTSNPNLYWYRQAAGRGLQLLFYSVGIGQISSEVPQNLSASRPQDRQFILSSKKLLLSDSGFYLCAWSWGRGGSETQYFGPGTRLLVL.

A few counts support this clone. The chain has TRBV4-3 and TRBJ2-1; the match to TRBD1 covers 9 bases. The germline V gene encodes CDR1 LGHNA and CDR2 YSLEER. J lost 1 base, V lost 7 bases, and 5 bases had no gene match. This CDR3 has 15 residues. CDR3 sequence (DNA): TGCGCCAGCACAACGGGACAGGGTTCCTACAATGAGCAGTTCTTC. Protein sequence: CASTTGQGSYNEQFF.

This clone has only a few counts. The chain is built from TRBV5-4 and TRBJ2-2, with 8 bases matching TRBD2. The V gene end was trimmed by 0 bases and the J gene end by 4 bases; junction bases not matched to a gene: 2. Germline V gene data show CDR1 as SGHNT and CDR2 as YYREEE (reference sequence). This CDR3 has 15 amino acids. CDR3 bases: TGTGCCAGCAGCTTGGGACTAGCGATCACCGGGGAGCTGTTTTTT. It translates to CASSLGLAITGELFF.

This chain links TRBV29-1 with TRBJ2-3; possible D gene TRBD2, 5 bases. CDR1 and CDR2 from the germline V gene are SQVTM and ANQGSEA. Trimming took 6 bases from V and 2 from J, leaving 21 bases between them. This CDR3 is 16 amino acids long. The DNA of the CDR3 is TGCAGCGTGAGAAGGCAGCGGCCTAATCCCACAGATACGCAGTATTTT. Its translation: CSVRRQRPNPTDTQYF.